Shown below are 5 T cell receptor beta chains from a single sample sequenced in a study of identical twins. TCRdb reanalysed the 5' RACE reads using MiXCR and keeps one entry per CDR3 protein. The sample lists about 200,000 distinct CDR3 sequences; under 10% were seen once. These data were likewise used in another study, on yellow fever vaccine responses in identical twins.

The sequenced sample was memory (CD45RO+) T cells sorted from blood. Every receptor here comes from a woman younger than 30 in good health.

This clonotype has at least ten counts. The CDR3 sequence: CASSDGGGAHNEQFF. In DNA form, the CDR3 reads TGTGCCAGCAGTGACGGCGGGGGGGCCCACAATGAGCAGTTCTTC. The rearrangement uses TRBV6-4 and TRBJ2-1; 9 bases are shared with TRBD2. CDR1 MRHNA and CDR2 SNTAGT come from the germline V gene. V lost 2 bases, J lost 5 bases, and 4 bases stayed unmatched. This CDR3 has 15 residues.

This clonotype has only a few counts. The J gene is TRBJ2-3, the V gene TRBV7-2; 7 bases align to TRBD2. V shed 5 bases and J 5 bases; nucleotides not matched to a gene: 7. CDR3 length equals 14 residues. Germline V gives CDR1 SGHTA, CDR2 FQGNSA. The CDR3 protein is CASSRSGDKDTQYF. CDR3 coding DNA: TGTGCCAGCAGCCGGAGCGGGGATAAAGATACGCAGTATTTT.

The chain carries TRBV12-3 or TRBV12-4 and TRBJ2-7; TRBD2 aligns across 7 bases. CDR3 length: 14 residues. V lost 6 bases to trimming and J lost 0 bases; unmatched junction nucleotides: 5. CDR3 protein: CASRLATSSYEQYF. The CDR3 DNA reads TGTGCCAGCAGACTAGCGACGAGCTCCTACGAGCAGTACTTC.

This clonotype was observed at least ten times. The V and J genes are TRBV12-3 or TRBV12-4 and TRBJ2-5; D unresolved. V dropped 4 bases and J dropped 5 bases, with 11 bases sitting between them. This CDR3 has 13 amino acids. The CDR3 nucleotides read TGTGCCAGCAGTTACTTGGGTGGGGAGACCCAGTACTTC. It yields the protein CASSYLGGETQYF.

This sequence joins TRBV29-1 and TRBJ2-2; the D gene is possibly TRBD2 (5 bases). The CDR3 runs to 14 residues. Germline V CDR1 and CDR2: SQVTM, ANQGSEA. V was shortened by 4 bases and J by 1 base, with 10 bases between the two germline ends. The chain's CDR3 is CSVVGSGNTGELFF. CDR3 DNA: TGCAGCGTTGTGGGCAGCGGGAACACCGGGGAGCTGTTTTTT.